Listed below are T cell receptor beta chains from one sample, sequenced in a study of T cell responses to AZD1222 COVID-19 vaccine. Clones were read by immunoSEQ multiplex PCR, and TCRdb kept only the in-frame ones, dropping some. The repertoire holds over 90,000 clones, with 75% to 95% as singletons. The sample in question was peripheral blood, obtained on day 0 of AZD1222 vaccination. These receptors originate from an adult in good health. Each CDR3 is given with its conserved first and last residue. Each record gives: clone size, V gene, J gene, D gene, CDR3 DNA, CDR3 protein. The D gene is left open where the match is weak. The size of a clone is reported for some rows only, either as once, few or many, or as a class for expanded clones.

clone size: NA
V gene: TRBV7-3
J gene: TRBJ1-2
D gene: TRBD1
CDR3 DNA: TGTGCCAGCAGCTTAAAAAGACAGGGGGATGGCTACACCTTC
CDR3 protein: CASSLKRQGDGYTF

clone size: NA
V gene: TRBV12-3/TRBV12-4
J gene: TRBJ1-2
D gene: TRBD1
CDR3 DNA: TGTGCCAGCAGTTTATCAGGGGGCCGTGGCTACACCTTC
CDR3 protein: CASSLSGGRGYTF

clone size: NA
V gene: TRBV7-9
J gene: TRBJ2-7
D gene: TRBD2
CDR3 DNA: TGTGCCAGCAGCTTACTTAGCGGGGGAGCCTACGAGCAGTACTTC
CDR3 protein: CASSLLSGGAYEQYF

clone size: few
V gene: TRBV7-9
J gene: TRBJ2-7
D gene: TRBD2
CDR3 DNA: TGTGCCAGTTTATTTAGCGGGAGTGGCGAGCAGTACTTC
CDR3 protein: CASLFSGSGEQYF

clone size: once
V gene: TRBV6-1
J gene: TRBJ2-1
D gene: NA
CDR3 DNA: TGTGCCAGCAGTGACCATGGGGGTAGCTCCTACAATGAGCAGTTCTTC
CDR3 protein: CASSDHGGSSYNEQFF

clone size: NA
V gene: TRBV3-1/TRBV3-2
J gene: TRBJ2-1
D gene: TRBD2
CDR3 DNA: TGTGCCAGCAGCCAGGGGGGGAATGAGCAGTTCTTC
CDR3 protein: CASSQGGNEQFF

clone size: NA
V gene: TRBV19
J gene: TRBJ1-2
D gene: TRBD1
CDR3 DNA: TGTGCCAGTAGTACTCCGGGACAGCCTAACTATGGCTACACCTTC
CDR3 protein: CASSTPGQPNYGYTF

clone size: NA
V gene: TRBV15
J gene: TRBJ1-2
D gene: NA
CDR3 DNA: TGTGCCACCAGCAGAGATAATTTGCCGAACTATGGCTACACCTTC
CDR3 protein: CATSRDNLPNYGYTF

clone size: NA
V gene: TRBV6-5
J gene: TRBJ2-7
D gene: NA
CDR3 DNA: TGTGCCAGCACGGTACCCTACGAGCAGTACTTC
CDR3 protein: CASTVPYEQYF

clone size: NA
V gene: TRBV7-2
J gene: TRBJ2-5
D gene: NA
CDR3 DNA: TGTGCCAGCAGCTTAGCTATGGGGAGTACGGAGACCCAGTACTTC
CDR3 protein: CASSLAMGSTETQYF

clone size: NA
V gene: TRBV3-1/TRBV3-2
J gene: TRBJ2-7
D gene: TRBD2
CDR3 DNA: TGTGCCAGCAGCCAAAGACTAGCGGGGATCTACGAGCAGTACTTC
CDR3 protein: CASSQRLAGIYEQYF

clone size: NA
V gene: TRBV18
J gene: TRBJ1-4
D gene: NA
CDR3 DNA: TGTGCCAGCTCACCATACCCCAGGGATCCTAATGAAAAACTGTTTTTT
CDR3 protein: CASSPYPRDPNEKLFF

clone size: NA
V gene: TRBV10-2
J gene: TRBJ2-1
D gene: NA
CDR3 DNA: TGCGCCAGCTCCCGGGAGAGTTACAATGAGCAGTTCTTC
CDR3 protein: CASSRESYNEQFF

clone size: NA
V gene: TRBV10-3
J gene: TRBJ1-1
D gene: TRBD1
CDR3 DNA: TGTGCCATCAGTGCGGGACAGGGTATGGCTTTCTTT
CDR3 protein: CAISAGQGMAFF

clone size: NA
V gene: TRBV28
J gene: TRBJ1-4
D gene: TRBD1
CDR3 DNA: TGTGCCAGCAGCGTGGACAGGGGAAAAAGTCTTGGATATGGTGAAAAACTGTTTTTT
CDR3 protein: CASSVDRGKSLGYGEKLFF

clone size: NA
V gene: TRBV28
J gene: TRBJ1-2
D gene: NA
CDR3 DNA: TGTGCCAGCAGTTTAACCTTGGGGGTGGGTGGCTACACCTTC
CDR3 protein: CASSLTLGVGGYTF

clone size: NA
V gene: TRBV5-6
J gene: TRBJ1-5
D gene: NA
CDR3 DNA: TGTGCCAGCAGCTTGCGGGGGGCTCGACAGCCCCAGCATTTT
CDR3 protein: CASSLRGARQPQHF

clone size: NA
V gene: TRBV5-6
J gene: TRBJ1-2
D gene: TRBD1
CDR3 DNA: TGTGCCAGCAGCTTGGAAACAGGGGTCCTCCTTGGCTACACCTTC
CDR3 protein: CASSLETGVLLGYTF

clone size: NA
V gene: TRBV12-3/TRBV12-4
J gene: TRBJ2-7
D gene: NA
CDR3 DNA: TGTGCCAGCAGCGGTTCCTCCTACGAGCAGTACTTC
CDR3 protein: CASSGSSYEQYF

clone size: NA
V gene: TRBV6-1
J gene: TRBJ2-7
D gene: NA
CDR3 DNA: TGTGCCAGCAGTGAGTTAACGTGGGCTTACGAGCAGTACTTC
CDR3 protein: CASSELTWAYEQYF